One and the same sample provided the 31 T cell receptor beta chains below, sequenced in a study of regulatory T cells in long-lasting Graves disease. Documented time point: persistent/refractory GD, antithyroid drugs over 5 years with positive TRAb. Following extraction of RNA from PBMCs, that RNA was used to make the TCR library. iRepertoire HTBI primers and Arm-PCR of CDR3 regions built TCR beta libraries. TCRdb itself ran the multiplex PCR reads through MiXCR, one entry per CDR3 protein. This sample has 400,000 or so distinct CDR3 sequences, with 20% to 30% found just once. Sequences were derived from peripheral blood mononuclear cells (PBMCs), sampled when the disease was refractory, from a patient treated with antithyroid drugs. These receptors were taken from a female donor with Graves disease.

V and J are TRBV20-1 and TRBJ2-3, with D possibly TRBD1 on 5 matching bases. CDR1 is DFQATT and CDR2 is SNEGSKA in the germline V gene (reference sequence). Trimming removed 5 bases at V and 0 bases at J, with 15 bases between. CDR3 length: 15 amino acids. The CDR3 DNA is TGCAGTGCTGGTGGGGCAGCTGATAGCACAGATACGCAGTATTTT. This encodes CSAGGAADSTDTQYF.

This clonotype was counted a few times. V gene TRBV29-1 combines with J gene TRBJ1-2; a possible D gene is TRBD1 (5 bases). This CDR3 comprises 12 residues. Germline CDR1 and CDR2: SQVTM and ANQGSEA. Trimming took 4 bases from V and 5 from J, leaving 11 bases between them. The CDR3 DNA follows: TGCAGCGTTGGTGAGGGGAATTATGGCTACACCTTC. Translating gives CSVGEGNYGYTF.

This clonotype was recorded many times. The rearrangement uses TRBV2 and TRBJ1-4, with D possibly TRBD1 on 5 matching bases. The CDR3 extends over 14 amino acids. Trimming pared 6 bases from V and 5 bases from J, leaving 13 bases between. Germline-derived CDR1 and CDR2 are SNHLY and FYNNEI. The CDR3 sequence is CASRTRQTNEKLFF. The CDR3 DNA is TGTGCCAGCAGGACGAGACAGACAAATGAAAAACTGTTTTTT.

As regards this clonotype: A much bigger clone sits one base away, suggesting this may be a read error. This chain connects TRBV20-1 to TRBJ2-5; the match to TRBD2 covers 10 bases. CDR1 and CDR2 (germline): DFQATT, SNEGSKA (reference sequence). There are 14 residues in the CDR3. Trimming cost V 3 bases and J 5 bases; bases outside gene matches: 6. CDR3 DNA: TGCAGTGCTAGTGATACTAGCGGGACGGAGACCCAGTACTTC. Protein: CSASDTSGTETQYF.

The table lists this clonotype with a few counts. The CDR3 region has the DNA TGTGCCAGCAAAACAGGTCCCCAACGCTACAACTATGGCTACACCTTC. Protein: CASKTGPQRYNYGYTF. The V gene is TRBV6-1, the J gene TRBJ1-2; the D gene is possibly TRBD1 (5 bases). Germline loops: CDR1 MNHNS, CDR2 SASEGT. Trimming left V 7 bases short and J 2 bases short, with 20 bases between. The CDR3 is 16 amino acids.

This chain connects TRBV7-8 to TRBJ1-5; D is perhaps TRBD1 (6 bases). The CDR3 sequence is 15 residues long. Germline assignment: CDR1 SGHVS and CDR2 FQNEAQ. V dropped 5 bases and J dropped 2 bases, with 13 bases sitting between them. The CDR3 bases are TGTGCCAGCAGCCCCGAAAGACAGGGCAATCAGCCCCAGCATTTT. Protein sequence: CASSPERQGNQPQHF.

This clonotype was counted only a few times. The chain joins TRBV5-6 to TRBJ2-5; the D gene is possibly TRBD1 (5 bases). The DNA end is a closer match to TRBJ2-7, so the J assignment may be wrong. The germline V gene encodes CDR1 SGHDT and CDR2 YYEEEE. This CDR3 spans 13 amino acids. The CDR3 DNA reads as TGTGCCAGCAGCCAGGACACTACCTACGAGCAGTACTTC. Encoded protein: CASSQDTTYEQYF.

J is TRBJ1-5 and V is TRBV20-1; 10 bases align to TRBD1. This CDR3 is 17 amino acids long. Germline CDR1 DFQATT, CDR2 SNEGSKA (reference sequence). Trimming took 6 bases from V and 2 from J; bases not matched to a gene: 13. CDR3 region: CSALTGTGDWGNQPQHF. CDR3 bases: TGCAGTGCCCTAACCGGGACAGGGGATTGGGGCAATCAGCCCCAGCATTTT.

This clonotype was seen a handful of times. The chain has TRBV9 and TRBJ2-7; perhaps TRBD2 as D (7 bases). The V gene's germline CDR1 is SGDLS and CDR2 YYNGEE. The V end was cut by 4 bases, the J end by 2 bases, with 22 bases between. The CDR3 is made up of 17 amino acids. The CDR3 DNA sequence: TGTGCCAGCAGCCCGACTAGCCGGGGGGCTAGGACCTACGAGCAGTACTTC. It translates to CASSPTSRGARTYEQYF.

This clonotype was seen only a few times. It may be a read error: a sequence one base away is much more abundant. The CDR3 does not end in the conserved phenylalanine or tryptophan, so this is likely a read error. V and J are TRBV15 and TRBJ2-7; 13 positions agree with TRBD2. CDR1 and CDR2 from the germline V gene are LNHNV and YYDKDF (reference sequence). This CDR3 contains 16 residues. Trimming removed 0 bases from V and 4 bases from J; junction bases left unmatched: 3. CDR3 region: CATSRDRGLAGYEQYL. Here the CDR3 DNA reads TGTGCCACCAGCAGAGATAGGGGACTAGCGGGATACGAGCAGTACCTC.

This clonotype was observed at least ten times. The rearrangement uses TRBV2 and TRBJ1-2; no definite D call. Germline values: CDR1 SNHLY, CDR2 FYNNEI. CDR3 length equals 14 residues. Deletions cut 6 bases from V and 2 bases from J, with 13 bases between. CDR3 sequence (DNA): TGTGCCAGCAGGAGCTTAAAAACGAACTATGGCTACACCTTC. Its translation is CASRSLKTNYGYTF.

This rearrangement joins TRBV4-1 to TRBJ2-6; either TRBD1 or TRBD2 may fit D (5 bases each). The germline CDR1 and CDR2 sequences are MGHRA and YSYEKL. The CDR3 has 15 amino acids. The V gene lost 6 bases and the J gene lost 0 bases, with 9 bases spanning the gap. CDR3 DNA: TGCGCCAGCAGAAAGGGGAGCTCTGGGGCCAACGTCCTGACTTTC. It specifies CASRKGSSGANVLTF.

The chain links TRBV2 to TRBJ2-2; 11 bases align to TRBD1. Germline values: CDR1 SNHLY, CDR2 FYNNEI. The CDR3 spans 14 residues. Trimming removed 5 bases from V and 9 bases from J; junction bases left unmatched: 5. Written as DNA, the CDR3 is TGTGCCAGCAGTTTATGGACAGGGGGCCGGGAGCTGTTTTTT. The encoded protein is CASSLWTGGRELFF.

In its sample, this clonotype was seen many times. The CDR3 nucleotides are TGTGCCAGCAGTTTGCAGCTATCATACGAGCAGTACTTC. Residues: CASSLQLSYEQYF. The chain is built from TRBV28 and TRBJ2-7, with D uncertain. Germline CDR1 MDHEN, CDR2 SYDVKM. This CDR3 is built from 13 residues. The V end lost 3 bases, the J end lost 4 bases, and 10 bases lay between the germline ends.

V gene TRBV11-2 combines with J gene TRBJ1-4, with 7 bases identical to TRBD1. CDR1 is SGHAT and CDR2 is FQNNGV in the germline V gene. The CDR3 length is 14 residues. Trimming cost V 5 bases and J 5 bases; bases outside gene matches: 5. The CDR3: CASSRDRVNEKLFF. The DNA of the CDR3 is TGTGCCAGCAGCCGTGACAGGGTAAATGAAAAACTGTTTTTT.

This clonotype was seen a handful of times. The rearrangement joins TRBV28 to TRBJ1-1; 9 bases fit TRBD1. The CDR3 length is 13 residues. Germline CDR1 reads MDHEN; CDR2 reads SYDVKM. V was pared by 2 bases and J by 6 bases, with 1 base of the junction left unmatched. In DNA form, the CDR3 reads TGTGCCAGCAGTTTAGGACAGGGGTCTGAAGCTTTCTTT. Translating gives CASSLGQGSEAFF. Combining the CDR3 with reference TRBV28 and TRBJ1-1 gives the whole variable domain DVKVTQSSRYLVKRTGEKVFLECVQDMDHENMFWYRQDPGLGLRLIYFSYDVKMKEKGDIPEGYSVSREKKERFSLILESASTNQTSMYLCASSLGQGSEAFFGQGTRLTVV.

This clonotype was detected many times. This chain connects TRBV28 to TRBJ1-5; 7 bases map to TRBD1. CDR1 is MDHEN and CDR2 is SYDVKM in the germline V gene. Trimming removed 5 bases from V and 2 bases from J; junction bases left unmatched: 12. The CDR3 covers 17 residues. CDR3 nucleotide sequence: TGTGCCAGCAGTCCGAACGACAGGGCGGTCGGCAATCAGCCCCAGCATTTT. Translation: CASSPNDRAVGNQPQHF.

This clonotype was counted ten times or more. This CDR3 is CAWWTGIGELFF. The CDR3 DNA follows: TGTGCCTGGTGGACAGGGATCGGGGAGCTGTTTTTT. This chain connects TRBV30 to TRBJ2-2; 8 bases are shared with TRBD1. V was clipped by 5 bases and J by 7 bases; unmatched bases: 3. The CDR3 is 12 residues long. Germline CDR1 GTSNPN, CDR2 SVGIG (reference sequence).

The V and J genes are TRBV6-1 and TRBJ1-5; possibly TRBD1 for D (6 bases). With 6 bases removed from V and 0 bases from J, the gap between germline ends came to 12 bases. Germline lookup yields CDR1 MNHNS and CDR2 SASEGT. The CDR3 is 15 amino acids. CDR3 coding DNA: TGTGCCAGCAGCTTTGACAGGAATAGCAATCAGCCCCAGCATTTT. This gives the protein CASSFDRNSNQPQHF.

This clonotype was recorded a few times. The rearrangement joins TRBV13 to TRBJ2-3; D gene unclear. Trimming took 6 bases from V and 7 from J, leaving 11 bases between them. The CDR3 is made up of 12 amino acids. Germline CDR1 reads PRHDT; CDR2 reads FYEKMQ (reference sequence). The DNA for the CDR3 is TGTGCCAGCAGTTTCATAGGGAATACGCAGTATTTT. As protein: CASSFIGNTQYF.

This clonotype was seen a handful of times. The chain links TRBV30 to TRBJ2-7; 10 nucleotides match TRBD2. The CDR3 totals 15 residues. The germline V gene has CDR1 GTSNPN and CDR2 SVGIG (reference sequence). Trimming took 8 bases from V and 2 from J; bases not matched to a gene: 12. The CDR3 sequence is CAGASSGSRPYEQYF. CDR3 coding DNA: TGTGCCGGGGCATCTAGCGGGAGTCGGCCCTACGAGCAGTACTTC.

V is TRBV6-1 and J is TRBJ1-1, with 7 bases that match TRBD1. Per the germline V gene, CDR1 is MNHNS and CDR2 is SASEGT. V lost 4 bases to trimming and J lost 2 bases; unmatched junction nucleotides: 10. The CDR3 spans 16 residues. CDR3 in amino acids: CASSVGRDRSNTEAFF. The CDR3 nucleotides are TGTGCCAGCAGTGTAGGACGGGACAGATCCAACACTGAAGCTTTCTTT.

In this sample, this clonotype turned up a few times. The J gene is TRBJ1-1, the V gene TRBV30; maybe TRBD1 (5 bases). The CDR3 sequence is 15 residues long. Deletions cut 0 bases from V and 4 bases from J, with 15 bases between. Germline loops: CDR1 GTSNPN, CDR2 SVGIG (reference sequence). The CDR3 loop reads CAWSVWRGTVTEAFF. The CDR3 region has the DNA TGTGCCTGGAGTGTCTGGAGAGGGACTGTCACTGAAGCTTTCTTT.

The V and J genes are TRBV9 and TRBJ2-7; 10 bases fit TRBD2. V lost 2 bases to trimming and J lost 3 bases; unmatched junction nucleotides: 11. The germline CDR1 and CDR2 sequences are SGDLS and YYNGEE. This CDR3 comprises 17 residues. The chain's CDR3 is CASSVGLAEPNFYEQYF. CDR3 DNA sequence: TGTGCCAGCAGCGTCGGACTAGCGGAGCCCAACTTCTACGAGCAGTACTTC.

V usage is TRBV5-5 and J usage is TRBJ1-6, with a weak D call TRBD1 (5 bases). V dropped 7 bases and J dropped 9 bases, with 17 bases sitting between them. Per the germline V gene, CDR1 is SGHKS and CDR2 is YYEKEE (reference sequence). The CDR3 spans 14 residues. The CDR3 is CASSNRQNSSPLHF. CDR3 bases: TGTGCCAGCTCCAACCGACAGAACTCTTCACCCCTCCACTTT. Full variable domain (remainder filled in from reference TRBV5-5 and TRBJ1-6): DAGVTQSPTHLIKTRGQQVTLRCSPISGHKSVSWYQQVLGQGPQFIFQYYEKEERGRGNFPDRFSARQFPNYSSELNVNALLLGDSALYLCASSNRQNSSPLHFGNGTRLTVT.

There are many counts of this clonotype. This chain uses TRBV7-2 with TRBJ2-5, with no clear D. Trimming left V 1 base short and J 4 bases short, with 10 bases between. The CDR3 contains 14 residues. The germline CDR1 and CDR2 sequences are SGHTA and FQGNSA. The CDR3 bases are TGTGCCAGCAGCTTAGATGATAATGTAGAGACCCAGTACTTC. It encodes CASSLDDNVETQYF.

This clonotype was counted at least ten times. This chain links TRBV18 with TRBJ1-4, with D perhaps TRBD1 (6 bases). CDR3 length equals 14 residues. Germline V lookup: CDR1 KGHSH, CDR2 LQKENI. V was shortened by 2 bases and J by 6 bases, with 10 bases between the two germline ends. The CDR3 sequence: CASSPAGDYEKLFF. For the CDR3, the DNA is TGTGCCAGCTCACCAGCAGGGGACTATGAAAAACTGTTTTTT. Together with reference TRBV18 and TRBJ1-4, the CDR3 gives the full variable domain: NAGVMQNPRHLVRRRGQEARLRCSPMKGHSHVYWYRQLPEEGLKFMVYLQKENIIDESGMPKERFSAEFPKEGPSILRIQQVVRGDSAAYFCASSPAGDYEKLFFGSGTQLSVL.

V gene TRBV6-2 or TRBV6-3 combines with J gene TRBJ1-1; D ambiguous. V lost 4 bases and J 2 bases, leaving 20 bases between the germline ends. The V gene's germline CDR1 is MNHEY and CDR2 SVGEGT. The CDR3 extends over 17 amino acids. CDR3 loop: CASSFYRASGFNTEAFF. The CDR3, as DNA: TGTGCCAGCAGTTTCTACCGGGCCTCCGGCTTTAACACTGAAGCTTTCTTT.

The sample holds a few counts of this clonotype. The chain has TRBV20-1 and TRBJ2-1, with 10 nucleotides matching TRBD1. Per the germline V gene, CDR1 is DFQATT and CDR2 is SNEGSKA (reference sequence). The CDR3 is made up of 14 amino acids. Losses at the gene ends were 5 bases for V and 12 bases for J; bases not matched to a gene: 13. CDR3 bases: TGCAGTGCTCCATTGTCGGGACAGGGGAGGGGGCAGTTCTTC. Amino acid sequence: CSAPLSGQGRGQFF.

Ten or more counts support this clonotype. V and J are TRBV28 and TRBJ2-7; D is unclear. Germline CDR1 and CDR2: MDHEN and SYDVKM. With 6 bases removed from V and 5 bases from J, the gap between germline ends came to 8 bases. The CDR3 length is 11 residues. The CDR3 here is CASSPANEQYF. CDR3 nucleotide sequence: TGTGCCAGCAGCCCCGCGAACGAGCAGTACTTC.

The chain couples TRBV7-3 to TRBJ2-5; D unclear. CDR3 length equals 14 residues. The ends were cut back, 2 bases at V and 2 bases at J, with 9 bases in the middle. Germline V gene sequence: CDR1 SGHTA, CDR2 FQGTGA. CDR3 sequence reads: CASSLYSRQETQYF. The CDR3 nucleotides read TGTGCCAGCAGCTTATACAGTAGACAAGAGACCCAGTACTTC.